This T cell receptor beta chain was obtained from a study of blood T cells in healthy people across ages (dated by TCRdb to 2014 to 2015). In terms of the full investigation: In model experiments, template switching captured roughly one uniquely barcoded TCR beta cDNA molecule for every two T cells. The study measured age-related changes in TCR beta repertoire diversity using deep sequencing normalized with unique cDNA molecular identifiers. The donors were divided into four age groups: young (average approximately 17 years), middle-aged (almost 40), aged (approximately 62) and long-lived (about 84). To avoid experimental bias, donors of different ages were spread randomly across the sequencing lanes. For two donors (one aged 18 to 29 and one aged 80 or older), the study analyzed two additional independent replicas of 1 million unique cDNA reads from the same blood draw. General conclusions and limits of the study: A strong correlation was found between observed TCR beta diversity and the percentage of naive T cells measured by flow cytometry. Since profiling was done on bulk unsorted PBMCs, naive and antigen-experienced compartments could not be conclusively compared. Estimates of total diversity from one million sequenced T cells were regarded as lower bounds and underestimates. Compared with the aged group, more naive CD4+ T cells, fewer expanded clones and increased TCR diversity were shown by the long-lived group, suggesting age selection. Observed TCR beta diversity per million T cells fell roughly linearly with age, and a significant reduction was already apparent by age around 44. Donor CMV infection status was unknown, potentially confounding age-related changes in expanded clonotypes.

The library came from 5' RACE. The sequencer listed for this sample is Illumina HiSeq 2500. A second PCR of about 6 to 12 cycles was run with a J-beta primer mix and a sample-barcoded 5' primer. Each TCR beta cDNA molecule received a unique molecular identifier from a template-switch 5' adaptor carrying 12 random nucleotides. At least 2.5 million CDR3-containing paired-end reads were obtained from each sample. All of the RNA was converted into first-strand cDNA using the Mint cDNA synthesis kit, with a TRBC-specific oligonucleotide serving as the primer. All cDNA was treated with uracil-DNA glycosylase and then went through a first 18-cycle PCR with the universal primers M1SS and BC2_uni_R. Regarding the original processing steps: For normalization, 1 million high-quality reads were randomly selected from each sample, with every read carrying a distinct molecular identifier. Instead of being binned into consensus sequences, reads with shared molecular identifiers were discarded. MiTCR, run with a Q25 quality threshold and the strictest error-elimination algorithm, handled CDR3 identification, clonotype clustering and error correction. A nonparametric unseen species model with Euler transformation was used to estimate a lower bound on total TCR beta diversity. In-frame beta chains were kept once TCRdb had trimmed the public reads at Q25 with fastp and called clones with MiXCR. Entries are consolidated by CDR3 protein sequence, retaining the most common genes and DNA. The V and J calls, along with clone size, are taken from TCRdb and not from the paper's own processing. A total of about 640,000 distinct CDR3 sequences appear in this sample, about 28% of them only once. The top ten clonotypes cover approximately 15% of the sample.

CDR3 length: 17 amino acids, cysteine to phenylalanine. Here the CDR3 DNA is all that survives: 51 bases in frame from base 1. Per the germline V gene (reference sequence), LNHNV is the CDR1 and YYDKDF is the CDR2. V gives up 4 bases and J gives up 0 bases, and the segment between their germline ends measures 16 bases. Systemically healthy Caucasian individuals from Russia, around 38 in total and aged roughly 6 to 100 years, were included as donors. Roughly 10 milliliters of peripheral blood were collected from each donor into EDTA-treated Vacutainer tubes. Ficoll-Paque density-gradient centrifugation was used to isolate PBMCs, with at least 6.5 million per sample. Trizol reagent was used to extract total RNA from the PBMCs, yielding at least 6 micrograms per sample. For every donor, an aliquot of PBMCs went through flow cytometry to measure the percentages of naive CD45RAhigh/CD27high T cells. This clonotype appeared many times. Its specific antigen is unknown. Base quality data are lacking; no much larger clone is found one base away.

This TCR came from a woman of 80 years or more in good health. The chain uses TRBV15 and TRBJ2-1; matching of 7 bases hints at TRBD2 as the D gene. Sequencing was carried out using blood. The bases read TGTGCCACCAGCAAAGGAAATCGGGGGGCCTCCTACAATGAGCAGTTCTTC. This translates into CATSKGNRGASYNEQFF.